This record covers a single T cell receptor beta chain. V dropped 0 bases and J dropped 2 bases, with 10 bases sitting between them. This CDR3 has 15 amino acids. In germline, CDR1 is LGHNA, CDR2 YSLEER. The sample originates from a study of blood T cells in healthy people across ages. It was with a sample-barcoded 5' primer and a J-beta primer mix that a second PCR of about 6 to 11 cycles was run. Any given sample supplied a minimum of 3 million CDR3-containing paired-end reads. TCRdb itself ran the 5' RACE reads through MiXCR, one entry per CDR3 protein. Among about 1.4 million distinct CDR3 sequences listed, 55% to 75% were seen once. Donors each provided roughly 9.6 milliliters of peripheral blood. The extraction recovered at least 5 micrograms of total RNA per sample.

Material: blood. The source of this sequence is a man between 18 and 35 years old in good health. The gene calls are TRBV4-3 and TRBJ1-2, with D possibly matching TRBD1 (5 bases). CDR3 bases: TGCGCCAGCAGCCAAGACGCGGGACTGAACTATGGCTACACCTTC. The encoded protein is CASSQDAGLNYGYTF.